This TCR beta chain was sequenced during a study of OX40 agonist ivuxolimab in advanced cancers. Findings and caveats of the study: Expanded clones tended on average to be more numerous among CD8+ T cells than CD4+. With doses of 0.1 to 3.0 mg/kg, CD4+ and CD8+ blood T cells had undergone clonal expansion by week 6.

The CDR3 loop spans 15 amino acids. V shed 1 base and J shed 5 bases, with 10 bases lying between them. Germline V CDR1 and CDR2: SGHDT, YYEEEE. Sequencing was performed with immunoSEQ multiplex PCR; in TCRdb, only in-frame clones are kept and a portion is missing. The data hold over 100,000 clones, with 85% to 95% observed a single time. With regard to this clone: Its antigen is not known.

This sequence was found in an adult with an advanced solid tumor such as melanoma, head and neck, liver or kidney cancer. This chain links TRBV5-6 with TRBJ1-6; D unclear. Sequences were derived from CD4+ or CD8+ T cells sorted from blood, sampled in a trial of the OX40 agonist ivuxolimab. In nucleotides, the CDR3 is TGTGCCAGCAGCTTGTTTCAGGCGAATAATTCACCCCTCCACTTT. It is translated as CASSLFQANNSPLHF.